This T cell receptor (beta chain) was captured in a study of blood T cell repertoires in COVID-19. Whole-study context: T cells, B-cell-depleted T cells, or PBMCs provided the cDNA or gDNA that served as material.

The germline V gene has CDR1 MNHNS and CDR2 SASEGT. The CDR3 sequence is 17 residues long. Deletions cut 4 bases from V and 0 bases from J, with 17 bases between. Assay used: immunoSEQ multiplex PCR; TCRdb lists only in-frame clones, some missing. The sample shows about 64,000 clones, 80% to 90% of them seen only once. Sequencing used peripheral blood. This TCR was recovered from a man in his fifties or sixties with active COVID-19. This chain joins TRBV6-1 and TRBJ2-3; D is perhaps TRBD1 (6 bases). The CDR3 sequence is CASSVGQPPISTDTQYF. The CDR3 nucleotides are TGTGCCAGCAGTGTTGGACAGCCTCCCATCAGCACAGATACGCAGTATTTT.